This T cell receptor beta chain was captured by sequencing in a study of cytomegalovirus exposure and HLA in healthy donors. Here immunoSEQ multiplex PCR was the method, and the copy in TCRdb shows in-frame clones only, minus some. Counted here are 120,000 or so clones, about 96% occurring once; the ten biggest clones make up 1.5% to 2%. The CDR3 loop spans 12 amino acids. In germline, CDR1 is GTSNPN, CDR2 SVGIG (reference sequence). V shed 0 bases and J shed 5 bases, with 8 bases lying between them. Study outcomes and limitations: A later analysis found first-cohort TCR clusters tended to co-occur in the 130 or so validation repertoires. Most TCRs appeared rarely, but some public TCRs recurred in many donors. Reported performance of the classifier showed diagnosis of cytomegalovirus status with high specificity and sensitivity.

Comments on this clone: Its antigen is not known.

The chain employs TRBV30 and TRBJ2-7, with a possible D match to TRBD1 (6 bases). Sequencing was done on a sample of PBMCs. The clonotype comes from a man aged 18 to 30 in good health and CMV-seronegative. The CDR3 loop is CAWSVQGNEQYF. For the CDR3, the DNA is TGTGCCTGGAGTGTGCAGGGGAACGAGCAGTACTTC. Variable domain in full (rest from reference TRBV30 and TRBJ2-7): SQTIHQWPATLVQPVGSPLSLECTVEGTSNPNLYWYRQAAGRGLQLLFYSVGIGQISSEVPQNLSASRPQDRQFILSSKKLLLSDSGFYLCAWSVQGNEQYFGPGTRLTVT.